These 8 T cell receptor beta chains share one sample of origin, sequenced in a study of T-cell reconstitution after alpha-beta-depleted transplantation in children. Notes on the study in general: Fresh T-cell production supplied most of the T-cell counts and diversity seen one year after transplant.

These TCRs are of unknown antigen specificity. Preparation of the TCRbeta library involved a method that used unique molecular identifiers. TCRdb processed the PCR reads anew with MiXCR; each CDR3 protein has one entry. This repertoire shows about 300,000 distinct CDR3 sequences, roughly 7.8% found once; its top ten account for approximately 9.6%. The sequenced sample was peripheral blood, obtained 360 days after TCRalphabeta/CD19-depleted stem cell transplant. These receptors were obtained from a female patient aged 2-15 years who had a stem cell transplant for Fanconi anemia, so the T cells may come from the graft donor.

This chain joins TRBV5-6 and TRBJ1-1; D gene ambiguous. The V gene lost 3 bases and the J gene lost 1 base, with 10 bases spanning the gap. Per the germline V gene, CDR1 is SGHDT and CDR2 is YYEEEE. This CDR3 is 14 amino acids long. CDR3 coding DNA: TGTGCCAGCAGCTCCTCAACAGCGAACACTGAAGCTTTCTTT. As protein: CASSSSTANTEAFF.

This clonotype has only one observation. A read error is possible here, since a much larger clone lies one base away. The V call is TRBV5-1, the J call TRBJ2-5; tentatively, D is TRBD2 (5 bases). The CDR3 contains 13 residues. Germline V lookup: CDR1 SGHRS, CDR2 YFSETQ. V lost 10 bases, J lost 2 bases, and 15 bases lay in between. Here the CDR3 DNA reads TGCGCCGCCGCGGGCAGTCGGCAAGAGACCCAGTACTTC. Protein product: CAAAGSRQETQYF.

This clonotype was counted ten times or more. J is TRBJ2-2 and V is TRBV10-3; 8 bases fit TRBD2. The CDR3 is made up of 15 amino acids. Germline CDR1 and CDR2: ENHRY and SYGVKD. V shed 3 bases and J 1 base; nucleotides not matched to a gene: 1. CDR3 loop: CAISDSGVNTGELFF. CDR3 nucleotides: TGTGCCATCAGTGATAGCGGGGTGAACACCGGGGAGCTGTTTTTT.

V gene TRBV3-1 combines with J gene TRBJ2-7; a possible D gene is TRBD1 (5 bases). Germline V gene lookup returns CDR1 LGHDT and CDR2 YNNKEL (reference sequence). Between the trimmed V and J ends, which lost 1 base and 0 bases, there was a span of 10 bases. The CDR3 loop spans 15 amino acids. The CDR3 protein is CASSQGGFSSYEQYF. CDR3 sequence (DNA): TGTGCCAGCAGCCAAGGGGGCTTTAGCTCCTACGAGCAGTACTTC.

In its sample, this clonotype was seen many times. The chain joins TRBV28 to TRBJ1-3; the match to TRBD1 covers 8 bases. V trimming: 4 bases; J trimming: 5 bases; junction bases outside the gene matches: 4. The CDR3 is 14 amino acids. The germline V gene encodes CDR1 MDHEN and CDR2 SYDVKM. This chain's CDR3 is CASSSGQARNTIYF. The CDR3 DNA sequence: TGTGCCAGCAGTTCGGGACAGGCAAGAAACACCATATATTTT.

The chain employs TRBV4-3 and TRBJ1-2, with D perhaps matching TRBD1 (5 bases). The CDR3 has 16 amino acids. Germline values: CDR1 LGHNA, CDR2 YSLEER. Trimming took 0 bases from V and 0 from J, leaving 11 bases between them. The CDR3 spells CASSQDGALANYGYTF. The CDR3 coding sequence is TGCGCCAGCAGCCAAGATGGGGCATTAGCTAACTATGGCTACACCTTC.

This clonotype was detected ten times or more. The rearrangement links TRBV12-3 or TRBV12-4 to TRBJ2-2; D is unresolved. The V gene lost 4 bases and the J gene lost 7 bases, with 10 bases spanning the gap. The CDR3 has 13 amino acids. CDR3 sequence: CASSWDTGGELFF. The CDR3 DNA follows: TGTGCCAGCAGTTGGGATACGGGCGGGGAGCTGTTTTTT.

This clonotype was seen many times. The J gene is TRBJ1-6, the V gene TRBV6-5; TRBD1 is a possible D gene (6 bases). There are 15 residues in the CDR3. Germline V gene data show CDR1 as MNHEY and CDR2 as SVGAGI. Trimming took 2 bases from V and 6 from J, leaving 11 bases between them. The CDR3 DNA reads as TGTGCCAGCAGTTACGGGGGACATCCTAATTCACCCCTCCACTTT. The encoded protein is CASSYGGHPNSPLHF.